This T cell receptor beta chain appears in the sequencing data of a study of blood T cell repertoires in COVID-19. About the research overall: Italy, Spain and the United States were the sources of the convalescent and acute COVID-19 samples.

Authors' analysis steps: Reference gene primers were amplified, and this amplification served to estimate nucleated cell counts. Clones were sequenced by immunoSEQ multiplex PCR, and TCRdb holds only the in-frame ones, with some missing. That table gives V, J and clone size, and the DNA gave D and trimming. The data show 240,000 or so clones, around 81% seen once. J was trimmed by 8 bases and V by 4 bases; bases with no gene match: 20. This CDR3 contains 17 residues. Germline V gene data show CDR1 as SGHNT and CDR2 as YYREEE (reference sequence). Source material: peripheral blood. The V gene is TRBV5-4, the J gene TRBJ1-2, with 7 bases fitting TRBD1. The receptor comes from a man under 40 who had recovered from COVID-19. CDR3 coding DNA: TGTGCCAGCAGCCGTCTAAATTTCCCGAGGGGGCAAGGAGGCTACACCTTC. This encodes CASSRLNFPRGQGGYTF.